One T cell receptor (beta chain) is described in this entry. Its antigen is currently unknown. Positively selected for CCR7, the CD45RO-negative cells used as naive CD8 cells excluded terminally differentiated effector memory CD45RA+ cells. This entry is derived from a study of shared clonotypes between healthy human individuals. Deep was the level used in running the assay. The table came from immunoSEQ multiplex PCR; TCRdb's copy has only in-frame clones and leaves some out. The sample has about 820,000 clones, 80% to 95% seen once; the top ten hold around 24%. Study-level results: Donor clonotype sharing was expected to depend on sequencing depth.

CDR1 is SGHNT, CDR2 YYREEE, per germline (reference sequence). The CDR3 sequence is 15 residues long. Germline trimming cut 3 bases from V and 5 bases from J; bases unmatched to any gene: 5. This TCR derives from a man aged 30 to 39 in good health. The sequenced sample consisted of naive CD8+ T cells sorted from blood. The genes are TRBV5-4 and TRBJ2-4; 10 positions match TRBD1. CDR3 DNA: TGTGCCAGCAGCTGGACAGGGGGTGGGCAAAACATTCAGTACTTC. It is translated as CASSWTGGGQNIQYF.